These T cell receptor beta chains were read from a single sample in a study of STAT3 mutations in large granular lymphocyte leukemia. The data were produced by immunoSEQ multiplex PCR, yet TCRdb's version contains in-frame clones alone and is incomplete. Of roughly 40,000 clones in the sample, roughly 77% are singletons; the top ten hold more than 0.35%. Sequences were obtained from PBMCs. The receptors here all came from a human donor with T large granular lymphocyte leukemia. Some clones in this sample may be carry-over from other donors' samples. The CDR3 runs from the conserved cysteine through the conserved F or W. D genes are given only for firm matches. Clone size is not always given. Where it is, it says once, few, many or a class for expanded clones.

size	V	D	J	CDR3	DNA
NA	TRBV28	NA	TRBJ1-5	CASSLGQINSNQPQHF	TGTGCCAGCAGTTTGGGACAAATTAATAGCAATCAGCCCCAGCATTTT
NA	TRBV6-5	NA	TRBJ2-7	CASSYSTGTYEQYF	TGTGCCAGCAGTTACAGTACGGGAACCTACGAGCAGTACTTC
NA	TRBV4-1	NA	TRBJ1-4	CASSQDQARGSEKLFF	TGCGCCAGCAGCCAAGATCAGGCTCGGGGGAGCGAAAAACTGTTTTTT
NA	TRBV11-3	NA	TRBJ2-1	CASSLAFTGEQFF	TGTGCCAGCAGCTTAGCCTTTACAGGTGAGCAGTTCTTC
once	TRBV5-1	TRBD1	TRBJ1-6	CASSAGTGDIGNSPLHF	TGCGCCAGCAGCGCCGGGACAGGGGACATAGGTAATTCACCCCTCCACTTT
NA	TRBV5-4	NA	TRBJ2-7	CASSRWGGGYEQYF	TGTGCCAGCAGCCGGTGGGGGGGCGGTTACGAGCAGTACTTC
NA	TRBV18	NA	TRBJ1-6	CASSPTQVYNSPLHF	TGTGCCAGCTCACCAACCCAGGTGTATAATTCACCCCTCCACTTT
NA	TRBV28	NA	TRBJ1-5	CASLEGNQPQHF	TGTGCCAGTCTCGAGGGCAATCAGCCCCAGCATTTT
NA	TRBV7-2	NA	TRBJ1-5	CASSLTPDQPQHF	TGTGCCAGCAGCTTGACGCCAGATCAGCCCCAGCATTTT
few	TRBV6-5	NA	TRBJ2-3	CASSYSLGSTDTQYF	TGTGCCAGCAGTTACTCATTAGGGAGCACAGATACGCAGTATTTT
few	TRBV9	TRBD1	TRBJ2-2	CASSVQQGRTGELFF	TGTGCCAGCAGCGTCCAACAGGGGAGAACCGGGGAGCTGTTTTTT
NA	TRBV4-3	NA	TRBJ1-2	CASSQEGGWGGYTF	TGCGCCAGCAGCCAAGAAGGGGGGTGGGGTGGCTACACCTTC
NA	TRBV5-1	NA	TRBJ1-2	CASSVQGGDGYTF	TGCGCCAGCAGCGTCCAGGGTGGAGATGGCTACACCTTC
NA	TRBV28	NA	TRBJ1-5	CAAARENQPQHF	TGTGCTGCGGCCAGGGAAAATCAGCCCCAGCATTTT
NA	TRBV4-1	NA	TRBJ1-2	CASSHYEGFNYGYTF	TGCGCCAGCAGCCACTACGAGGGGTTTAACTATGGCTACACCTTC
NA	TRBV19	NA	TRBJ2-2	CASSIAAFANTGELFF	TGTGCCAGTAGTATAGCCGCCTTCGCGAACACCGGGGAGCTGTTTTTT
few	TRBV29-1	NA	TRBJ2-2	CSVGLGATGELFF	TGCAGCGTCGGTTTAGGGGCCACCGGGGAGCTGTTTTTT
NA	TRBV6-6	NA	TRBJ2-3	CASSYLKDTQYF	TGTGCCAGCAGTTACCTTAAAGATACGCAGTATTTT
NA	TRBV2	NA	TRBJ2-2	CASSEQAGRLGELFF	TGTGCCAGCAGTGAACAGGCAGGGAGGTTGGGGGAGCTGTTTTTT
NA	TRBV21-1	NA	TRBJ1-4	CASSSNREPGEKLFF	TGTGCCAGCAGCAGCAACCGGGAGCCCGGGGAAAAACTGTTTTTT
NA	TRBV5-1	NA	TRBJ2-7	CASSSGTNSYEQYF	TGCGCCAGCAGTTCCGGGACAAACTCCTACGAGCAGTACTTC
NA	TRBV28	NA	TRBJ1-2	CASSLSEARGGYTF	TGTGCCAGCAGTTTATCGGAGGCCCGGGGCGGCTACACCTTC
few	TRBV4-2	NA	TRBJ1-1	CASSQGAEGTEAFF	TGTGCCAGCAGCCAAGGGGCGGAGGGCACTGAAGCTTTCTTT
NA	TRBV4-3	NA	TRBJ1-5	CASSQEAGAGQPQHF	TGCGCCAGCAGCCAAGAAGCAGGGGCGGGTCAGCCCCAGCATTTT
NA	TRBV19	TRBD2	TRBJ2-1	CASSRAGNSYNEQFF	TGTGCCAGTAGTAGAGCGGGGAACTCCTACAATGAGCAGTTCTTC
NA	TRBV13	NA	TRBJ1-2	CASSSQGRGADYGYTF	TGTGCCAGCAGCTCCCAAGGTCGGGGGGCGGACTATGGCTACACCTTC
NA	TRBV10-3	NA	TRBJ1-1	CAIRVAGFNTEAFF	TGTGCCATCAGGGTCGCAGGGTTTAACACTGAAGCTTTCTTT
NA	TRBV4-2	NA	TRBJ1-2	CASSPGGPNYGYTF	TGTGCCAGCAGCCCGGGCGGCCCTAACTATGGCTACACCTTC
once	TRBV7-2	TRBD1	TRBJ2-1	CASSTAGTGHNEQFF	TGTGCCAGCAGCACAGCCGGGACAGGACACAATGAGCAGTTCTTC
NA	TRBV6-6	TRBD1	TRBJ2-5	CASRPGTGYETQYF	TGTGCCAGCAGGCCCGGGACAGGGTACGAGACCCAGTACTTC
NA	TRBV27	NA	TRBJ1-1	CASSKWTEAFF	TGTGCCAGCAGTAAATGGACTGAAGCTTTCTTT
NA	TRBV5-4	NA	TRBJ2-1	CASSLGPPNEQFF	TGTGCCAGCAGCTTGGGGCCTCCCAATGAGCAGTTCTTC
NA	TRBV6-1	NA	TRBJ1-2	CASSSQGDYGYTF	TGTGCCAGCAGTTCCCAGGGTGATTACGGCTACACCTTC
NA	TRBV18	NA	TRBJ1-6	CASSPLPIQGANSPLHF	TGTGCCAGCTCACCCCTCCCCATACAGGGTGCCAATTCACCCCTCCACTTT
NA	TRBV27	TRBD1	TRBJ2-3	CASSLLEQGDTQYF	TGTGCCAGCAGTTTATTAGAACAGGGGGATACGCAGTATTTT
NA	TRBV28	NA	TRBJ1-4	CASSAPGRANEKLFF	TGTGCCAGCAGTGCCCCAGGGAGGGCTAATGAAAAACTGTTTTTT
once	TRBV5-1	TRBD1	TRBJ2-1	CASRTGADEQFF	TGCGCCAGCAGGACAGGGGCAGATGAGCAGTTCTTC
NA	TRBV6-5	TRBD1	TRBJ2-2	CASSYTGANTGELFF	TGTGCCAGCAGTTATACAGGGGCCAACACCGGGGAGCTGTTTTTT
once	TRBV7-6	NA	TRBJ1-4	CASSLGPGVVEKLFF	TGTGCCAGCAGCTTGGGGCCCGGGGTGGTCGAAAAACTGTTTTTT
NA	TRBV5-1	TRBD2	TRBJ2-7	CASSAREGEQYF	TGCGCCAGCAGCGCTAGGGAGGGCGAGCAGTACTTC
NA	TRBV27	NA	TRBJ1-5	CASRSGGPGRNQPQHF	TGTGCCAGCAGATCTGGGGGGCCGGGACGCAATCAGCCCCAGCATTTT
NA	TRBV5-1	NA	TRBJ2-2	CASSLGAIGELFF	TGCGCCAGCAGCTTGGGGGCTATCGGGGAGCTGTTTTTT
few	TRBV2	NA	TRBJ1-5	CASSEKRGGQPQHF	TGTGCCAGCAGTGAAAAGAGGGGAGGTCAGCCCCAGCATTTT
NA	TRBV5-1	NA	TRBJ2-5	CASSLTGNGGLQETQYF	TGCGCCAGCAGCCTGACTGGGAACGGGGGCCTACAAGAGACCCAGTACTTC
NA	TRBV6-1	TRBD1	TRBJ1-2	CASSANRGQGTYGYTF	TGTGCCAGCAGTGCCAACCGTGGACAGGGGACCTATGGCTACACCTTC
NA	TRBV14	NA	TRBJ1-5	CASSQNPNQPQHF	TGTGCCAGCAGCCAAAACCCAAATCAGCCCCAGCATTTT
NA	TRBV11-3	TRBD1	TRBJ2-4	CASSSDRNIQYF	TGTGCCAGCAGCTCGGACAGGAACATTCAGTACTTC
NA	TRBV28	NA	TRBJ1-1	CASSFSDKAFF	TGTGCCAGCAGTTTTTCCGATAAAGCTTTCTTT